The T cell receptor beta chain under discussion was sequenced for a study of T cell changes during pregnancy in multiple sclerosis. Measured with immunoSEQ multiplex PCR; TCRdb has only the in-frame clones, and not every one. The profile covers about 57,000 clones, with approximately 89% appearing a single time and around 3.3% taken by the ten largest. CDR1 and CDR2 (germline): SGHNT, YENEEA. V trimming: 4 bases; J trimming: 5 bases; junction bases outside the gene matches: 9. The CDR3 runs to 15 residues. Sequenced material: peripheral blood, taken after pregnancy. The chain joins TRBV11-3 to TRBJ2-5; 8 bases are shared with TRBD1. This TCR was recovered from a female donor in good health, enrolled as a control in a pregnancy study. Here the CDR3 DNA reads TGTGCCAGCAGCTCCACAGGACAGGGAACGGAGACCCAGTACTTC. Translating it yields CASSSTGQGTETQYF.